Each of the 14 T cell receptor beta chains below was sequenced from the same sample in a study of beta chain features in type 1 diabetes. Sequencing targeted expressed TCRB transcripts, as all isolated RNA had been reverse transcribed. Produced via immunoSEQ multiplex PCR; TCRdb's table is partial and in-frame only. The sample consists of 140,000 to 150,000 clones, under 60% of them appearing once. Source material: Tregs from blood. The receptor set was obtained from a young man in good health.

The chain carries TRBV7-2 and TRBJ2-7, with D uncertain. V dropped 3 bases and J dropped 7 bases, with 10 bases sitting between them. Germline V gives CDR1 SGHTA, CDR2 FQGNSA. CDR3 length: 12 amino acids. CDR3 loop: CASSFDFGEQYF. As DNA, the CDR3 is TGTGCCAGCAGCTTCGACTTTGGGGAGCAGTACTTC.

J is TRBJ2-7 and V is TRBV7-2; TRBD2 agrees at 7 bases. After removal of 5 bases from V and 7 bases from J, the junction contained 8 bases not matched to a gene. CDR3 length: 13 amino acids. Looked up from germline, CDR1 is SGHTA and CDR2 is FQGNSA. In nucleotides, the CDR3 is TGTGCCAGCAGCGTCTTGCCGGGACTAGAGCAGTACTTC. Translated, it gives CASSVLPGLEQYF.

The CDR3 region has the DNA TGTGCCAGCAGCTGGGGGAGCGGGGCCGACCCGGATACGCAGTATTTT. Protein product: CASSWGSGADPDTQYF. The chain recombines TRBV11-2 with TRBJ2-3, with TRBD2 identical over 7 bases. There are 16 residues in the CDR3. Per germline, CDR1 SGHAT and CDR2 FQNNGV. J was trimmed by 6 bases and V by 4 bases; bases with no gene match: 13.

This clone came up a few times. The V and J genes are TRBV18 and TRBJ1-3, with a tentative D call TRBD1 (6 bases). The length of the CDR3 is 15 residues. The germline V gene encodes CDR1 KGHSH and CDR2 LQKENI. The germline V and J ends were trimmed by 2 bases and 0 bases, with 8 bases remaining between them. The CDR3 sequence is CASSPARGSGNTIYF. CDR3 bases: TGTGCCAGCTCACCAGCCAGGGGCTCTGGAAACACCATATATTTT.

The CDR3 loop reads CASRETRDKYEQYF. CDR3 nucleotide sequence: TGTGCCAGCAGGGAGACTCGGGACAAGTACGAGCAGTACTTC. The chain is built from TRBV2 and TRBJ2-5, with TRBD1 as a possible D gene (6 bases). The J call may be wrong; the DNA end is better matched by TRBJ2-7. Germline-derived CDR1 and CDR2 are SNHLY and FYNNEI. This CDR3 region has 14 residues.

This clone was counted once. The rearrangement links TRBV4-3 to TRBJ2-5; D not resolved. The CDR3 totals 13 residues. Germline V CDR1 and CDR2: LGHNA, YSLEER. Trimming shortened V by 1 base and J by 4 bases, and 7 bases separated the two germline ends. CDR3 sequence reads: CASSQALRETQYF. In DNA, the CDR3 is TGCGCCAGCAGCCAAGCCTTGCGAGAGACCCAGTACTTC.

J is TRBJ2-1 and V is TRBV4-2; 10 bases fit TRBD2. This CDR3 has 17 amino acids. The junction had 5 bases not matched to a gene; V was cut back by 3 bases and J by 0 bases. Germline CDR1 reads LGHNA; CDR2 reads YNFKEQ. Here the CDR3 reads CASSHIAGGLSYNEQFF. The CDR3 DNA sequence: TGTGCCAGCAGCCACATAGCGGGGGGTCTCTCCTACAATGAGCAGTTCTTC.

The rearrangement uses TRBV28 and TRBJ2-7; possibly TRBD2 for D (5 bases). V lost 5 bases and J lost 0, with 14 bases in between. Germline CDR1 and CDR2: MDHEN and SYDVKM. This CDR3 contains 15 residues. Written as DNA, the CDR3 is TGTGCCAGCAGTCCGGGAAATATTAACTCCTACGAGCAGTACTTC. The encoded protein is CASSPGNINSYEQYF.

This rearrangement joins TRBV7-2 to TRBJ1-5, with TRBD1 identical over 7 bases. Germline CDR1 and CDR2: SGHTA and FQGNSA. After removal of 2 bases from V and 3 bases from J, the junction contained 4 bases not matched to a gene. The CDR3 totals 15 residues. The CDR3 bases are TGTGCCAGCAGCTTATCACAGGGGCACAATCAGCCCCAGCATTTT. Its protein product is CASSLSQGHNQPQHF. Full variable domain (missing parts from reference TRBV7-2 and TRBJ1-5): GAGVSQSPSNKVTEKGKDVELRCDPISGHTALYWYRQSLGQGLEFLIYFQGNSAPDKSGLPSDRFSAERTGGSVSTLTIQRTQQEDSAVYLCASSLSQGHNQPQHFGDGTRLSIL.

The rearrangement joins TRBV20-1 to TRBJ2-5; D remains unclear. Trimming shortened V by 1 base and J by 8 bases, and 8 bases separated the two germline ends. Germline V gene lookup returns CDR1 DFQATT and CDR2 SNEGSKA (reference sequence). This CDR3 has 11 residues. CDR3 loop: CSARVLSTQYF. Here the CDR3 DNA reads TGCAGTGCTAGAGTTTTGTCAACCCAGTACTTC.

This chain joins TRBV27 and TRBJ1-6; weak D call: TRBD1 (6 bases). Trimming stripped 2 bases from V and 7 bases from J, with 15 bases between. CDR1 is MNHEY and CDR2 is SMNVEV in the germline V gene (reference sequence). The CDR3 covers 16 residues. CDR3 bases: TGTGCCAGCAGTTTAACAGGGACGTACGGGAATTCACCCCTCCACTTT. Translating gives CASSLTGTYGNSPLHF.

This chain joins TRBV5-6 and TRBJ2-7; no clear D. This CDR3 comprises 11 residues. Trimming shortened V by 4 bases and J by 6 bases, and 8 bases separated the two germline ends. Germline V gene lookup returns CDR1 SGHDT and CDR2 YYEEEE. CDR3 region: CASSLVSEQYF. DNA of the CDR3: TGTGCCAGCAGCCTCGTGAGCGAGCAGTACTTC.

The gene calls are TRBV7-9 and TRBJ1-2; D is uncertain. There are 12 residues in the CDR3. Between the trimmed V and J ends, which lost 2 bases and 8 bases, there was a span of 9 bases. Germline assignment: CDR1 SEHNR and CDR2 FQNEAQ (reference sequence). This CDR3 reads CASSLTAIGYTF. CDR3 bases: TGTGCCAGCAGCTTAACAGCTATCGGCTACACCTTC.

The J gene is TRBJ1-5, the V gene TRBV7-2; possible D gene TRBD1, 6 bases. Between the trimmed V and J ends, which lost 3 bases and 5 bases, there was a span of 14 bases. Germline V gene data show CDR1 as SGHTA and CDR2 as FQGNSA. The CDR3 length is 15 residues. The CDR3 DNA follows: TGTGCCAGCAGCTTGGGCAGGGGAGGGTATCAGCCCCAGCATTTT. It codes for CASSLGRGGYQPQHF.